This TCR beta chain derives from a study of T cell repertoires in cytomegalovirus infection. Study details: Public TCR beta signatures were indicative of both CMV infection and a matching HLA type.

General study findings and limits: Dominant in the ex vivo response were TCR beta clonotypes restricted by HLA-C and specific for CMV. Cumulated frequencies of public TCR beta families served to identify carriers of CMV plus the relevant HLA.

One entry per CDR3 protein results from TCRdb running MiXCR on the reads. There are some 150,000 distinct CDR3 sequences in the sample; about 6% occur only once, and about a sixth lies in the top ten. Per the germline V gene, CDR1 is LNHDA and CDR2 is SQIVND (reference sequence). This CDR3 is built from 15 residues. Trimming cost V 10 bases and J 0 bases, with 18 bases left between them. Notes on this clonotype: Its specificity is not known.

The sequenced sample was PBMCs. This chain connects TRBV19 to TRBJ1-1; no clear D gene. The receptor comes from a human donor in good health (CMV status not recorded). Some clones in this sample may be carry-over from other donors' samples. The CDR3 sequence is CATEDSTTMNTEAFF. CDR3 nucleotides: TGTGCCACCGAGGATAGCACCACGATGAACACTGAAGCTTTCTTT.